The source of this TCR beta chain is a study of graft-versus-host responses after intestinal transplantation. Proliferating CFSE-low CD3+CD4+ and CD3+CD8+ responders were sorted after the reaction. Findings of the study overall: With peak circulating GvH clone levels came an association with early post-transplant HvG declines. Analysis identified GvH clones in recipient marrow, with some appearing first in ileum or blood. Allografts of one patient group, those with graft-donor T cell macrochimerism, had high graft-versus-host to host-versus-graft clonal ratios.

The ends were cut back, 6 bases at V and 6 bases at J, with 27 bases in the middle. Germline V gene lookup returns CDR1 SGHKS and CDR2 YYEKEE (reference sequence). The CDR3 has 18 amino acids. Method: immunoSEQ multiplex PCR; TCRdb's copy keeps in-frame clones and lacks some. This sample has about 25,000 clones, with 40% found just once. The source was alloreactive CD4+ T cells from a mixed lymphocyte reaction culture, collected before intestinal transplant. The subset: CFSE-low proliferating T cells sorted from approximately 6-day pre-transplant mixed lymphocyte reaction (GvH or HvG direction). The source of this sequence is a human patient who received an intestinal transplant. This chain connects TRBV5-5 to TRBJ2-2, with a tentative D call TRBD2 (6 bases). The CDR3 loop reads CASIGHGGPVVSSGELFF. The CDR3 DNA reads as TGTGCCAGCATCGGCCACGGAGGGCCGGTAGTATCATCCGGGGAGCTGTTTTTT.